The 10 T cell receptor beta chains in this list originate from one sample, sequenced in a study of shared clonotypes between healthy human individuals. Assay used: immunoSEQ multiplex PCR; TCRdb lists only in-frame clones, some missing. The sample contains 2 million to 2.5 million clones, approximately 94% of which appear only once. Sequences were obtained from naive CD4+ T cells sorted from blood. Subset defined: CD45RA+ positively selected. All receptors come from a man aged 18 to 35 in good health.

The gene calls are TRBV5-6 and TRBJ2-5; D call uncertain. Trimming left V 1 base short and J 5 bases short, with 3 bases between. Germline lookup yields CDR1 SGHDT and CDR2 YYEEEE. This CDR3 has 11 residues. CDR3 bases: TGTGCCAGCAGCTTGTTTGAGACCCAGTACTTC. The encoded protein is CASSLFETQYF. The complete variable domain, with remaining parts taken from reference TRBV5-6 and TRBJ2-5, reads DAGVTQSPTHLIKTRGQQVTLRCSPKSGHDTVSWYQQALGQGPQFIFQYYEEEERQRGNFPDRFSGHQFPNYSSELNVNALLLGDSALYLCASSLFETQYFGPGTRLLVL.

This clone has more than one count but fewer than ten. Different DNA sequences within this sample yield the same CDR3. As DNA, the CDR3 is TGTGCCAGCAGCTTAGGACAGAATAATTCACCCCTCCACTTT. It specifies CASSLGQNNSPLHF. V gene TRBV7-9 combines with J gene TRBJ1-6; D might be TRBD1 (5 bases). Germline V lookup: CDR1 SEHNR, CDR2 FQNEAQ (reference sequence). This CDR3 region has 14 residues. V was cut by 1 base and J by 5 bases, with 6 bases left in between.

This clone appeared once. V usage is TRBV5-1 and J usage is TRBJ2-3; 10 nucleotides match TRBD2. The CDR3 spans 15 residues. Trimming cost V 2 bases and J 5 bases; bases outside gene matches: 5. The germline V gene has CDR1 SGHRS and CDR2 YFSETQ. The CDR3 DNA reads TGCGCCAGCAGCTTTCAGCGGGGGGGCCGAGATACGCAGTATTTT. Residues: CASSFQRGGRDTQYF.

In its sample, this clone was seen once. The CDR3 nucleotides are TGCAGCGTTGGCGACAGTGGCTACACCTTC. As protein: CSVGDSGYTF. The rearrangement links TRBV29-1 to TRBJ1-2; possibly TRBD1 for D (5 bases). This CDR3 is 10 amino acids long. Trimming shortened V by 4 bases and J by 7 bases, and 7 bases separated the two germline ends. Germline CDR1 and CDR2: SQVTM and ANQGSEA.

A word on this clone: This sample also contains other DNA sequences that code for the same CDR3. This chain uses TRBV30 with TRBJ2-1; no firm D call. The V and J ends lost 0 bases and 7 bases respectively, with 4 bases between them. The CDR3 covers 11 residues. Germline values: CDR1 GTSNPN, CDR2 SVGIG (reference sequence). The CDR3 DNA reads TGTGCCTGGAGTGTCGAGAATGAGCAGTTCTTC. Translating it yields CAWSVENEQFF.

The chain employs TRBV2 and TRBJ1-1; D call uncertain. The ends were cut back, 6 bases at V and 8 bases at J, with 16 bases in the middle. From germline, CDR1 is SNHLY and CDR2 FYNNEI. The CDR3 is 13 amino acids. The DNA for the CDR3 is TGTGCCAGCAGGAGGAGTGAGGCTGGGGAAGCTTTCTTT. Translated, it gives CASRRSEAGEAFF. Looking up the rest from reference TRBV2 and TRBJ1-1 gives the full variable domain: EPEVTQTPSHQVTQMGQEVILRCVPISNHLYFYWYRQILGQKVEFLVSFYNNEISEKSEIFDDQFSVERPDGSNFTLKIRSTKLEDSAMYFCASRRSEAGEAFFGQGTRLTVV.

This chain links TRBV5-4 with TRBJ1-2; D is possibly TRBD1 (6 bases). Trimming left V 0 bases short and J 8 bases short, with 11 bases between. Germline assignment: CDR1 SGHNT and CDR2 YYREEE (reference sequence). This CDR3 region has 13 residues. CDR3 bases: TGTGCCAGCAGCTTGGACGGGGGGCTCGGCTACACCTTC. Translation gives CASSLDGGLGYTF.

The chain carries TRBV4-1 and TRBJ1-1; perhaps TRBD1 as D (6 bases). The CDR3 length is 11 residues. Germline V gene data show CDR1 as MGHRA and CDR2 as YSYEKL. The germline V and J ends were trimmed by 7 bases and 9 bases, with 12 bases remaining between them. CDR3 region: CASTFRGQAFF. The CDR3 DNA reads as TGCGCCAGCACCTTCAGGGGCCAAGCTTTCTTT.

This chain connects TRBV10-2 to TRBJ2-7; 10 nucleotides agree with TRBD2. The CDR3 extends over 15 amino acids. Germline V gene data show CDR1 as WSHSY and CDR2 as SAAADI. V was pared by 5 bases and J by 2 bases, with 6 bases of the junction left unmatched. The CDR3 DNA is TGCGCCAGCAGTAGCGGGAGGGGAGGGGCCTACGAGCAGTACTTC. Translation: CASSSGRGGAYEQYF.

The chain has TRBV9 and TRBJ2-3; D uncertain. There are 14 residues in the CDR3. Trimming took 3 bases from V and 2 from J, leaving 10 bases between them. Looked up from germline, CDR1 is SGDLS and CDR2 is YYNGEE. The CDR3 DNA reads TGTGCCAGCAGCGAAAGGGCATACACAGATACGCAGTATTTT. Translated: CASSERAYTDTQYF.